This T cell receptor beta chain was sequenced during a study of CD8 T cells in ankylosing spondylitis. TCRdb reprocessed the 5' RACE reads via MiXCR and lists one record per CDR3 protein. The data contain around 490,000 distinct CDR3 sequences, approximately 5.3% of them singletons. The V segment lost 3 bases and the J segment 4 bases; nucleotides outside the gene matches: 14. In germline, CDR1 is LGHDT, CDR2 YNNKEL (reference sequence). The CDR3 sequence is 18 residues long. This clonotype has more than one count but fewer than ten. Its antigen is still unknown. The study, taken as a whole, reports: The study identified a TCR beta motif of several highly homologous variants that appeared characteristic of ankylosing spondylitis blood.

This sequence was found in a male donor with ankylosing spondylitis. Source material: blood, either unsorted or a sorted T cell fraction (not recorded which). This rearrangement joins TRBV3-1 to TRBJ2-5; TRBD2 agrees at 10 bases. CDR3 protein: CASSQVRPGLAPGETQYF. CDR3 nucleotides: TGTGCCAGCAGCCAGGTGAGGCCGGGACTAGCGCCCGGAGAGACCCAGTACTTC.